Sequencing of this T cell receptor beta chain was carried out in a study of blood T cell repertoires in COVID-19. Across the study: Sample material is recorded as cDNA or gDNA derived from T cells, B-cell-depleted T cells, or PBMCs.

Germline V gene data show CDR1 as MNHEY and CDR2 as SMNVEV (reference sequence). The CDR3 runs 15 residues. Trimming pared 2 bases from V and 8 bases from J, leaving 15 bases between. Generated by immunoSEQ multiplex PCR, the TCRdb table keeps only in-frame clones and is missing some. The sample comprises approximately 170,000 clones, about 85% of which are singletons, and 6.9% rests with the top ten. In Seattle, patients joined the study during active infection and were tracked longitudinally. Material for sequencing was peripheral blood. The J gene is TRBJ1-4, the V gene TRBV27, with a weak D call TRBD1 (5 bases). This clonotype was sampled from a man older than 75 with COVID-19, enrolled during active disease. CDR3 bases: TGTGCCAGCAGTTTACGTGGCAGGGTGAGGGAAAAACTGTTTTTT. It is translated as CASSLRGRVREKLFF.